Sequencing of this T cell receptor beta chain was carried out in a study of cytomegalovirus exposure and HLA in healthy donors. General study points: Published work reported that the classifier diagnosed cytomegalovirus status with high specificity and sensitivity.

In this sample, this clone turned up a few times. Antigen: not known. The CDR3 has 13 amino acids. Germline V gene sequence: CDR1 LNHNV, CDR2 YYDKDF (reference sequence). V was clipped by 11 bases and J by 6 bases; unmatched bases: 9. Repertoires were generated with immunoSEQ multiplex PCR, while TCRdb's copy carries only in-frame clones and drops some. The sample lists fewer than 350,000 clones, around nine tenths occurring once. This sequence was found in a woman between 18 and 29 years old in good health and CMV-seronegative. The rearrangement uses TRBV15 and TRBJ1-2; 10 bases line up with TRBD1. Material: PBMCs. DNA for the CDR3: TGTGCCGCACGACAGGGGGCCTCCGATGGCTACACCTTC. This encodes CAARQGASDGYTF. The full variable domain, completed using reference TRBV15 and TRBJ1-2, is DAMVIQNPRYQVTQFGKPVTLSCSQTLNHNVMYWYQQKSSQAPKLLFHYYDKDFNNEADTPDNFQSRRPNTSFCFLDIRSPGLGDTAMYLCAARQGASDGYTFGSGTRLTVV.